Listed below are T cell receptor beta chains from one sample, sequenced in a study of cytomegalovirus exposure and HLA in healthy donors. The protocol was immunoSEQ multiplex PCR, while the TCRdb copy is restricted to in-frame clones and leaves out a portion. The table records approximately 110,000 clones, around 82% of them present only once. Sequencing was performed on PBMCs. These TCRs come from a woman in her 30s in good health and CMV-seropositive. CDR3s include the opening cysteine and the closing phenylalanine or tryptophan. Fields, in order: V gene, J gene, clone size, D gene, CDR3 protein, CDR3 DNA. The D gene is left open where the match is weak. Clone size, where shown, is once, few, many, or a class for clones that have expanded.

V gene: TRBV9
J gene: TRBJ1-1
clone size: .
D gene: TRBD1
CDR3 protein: CASSVSGTGDTEAFF
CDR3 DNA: TGTGCCAGCAGCGTATCCGGGACAGGGGACACTGAAGCTTTCTTT

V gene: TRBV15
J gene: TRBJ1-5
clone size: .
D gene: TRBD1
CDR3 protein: CATSRETGSNQPQHF
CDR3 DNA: TGTGCCACCAGCAGAGAGACAGGGAGCAATCAGCCCCAGCATTTT

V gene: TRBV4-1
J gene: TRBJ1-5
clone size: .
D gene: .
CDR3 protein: CASSRSQGFVEPQHF
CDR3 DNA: TGCGCCAGCAGCCGATCTCAGGGGTTTGTGGAGCCCCAGCATTTT

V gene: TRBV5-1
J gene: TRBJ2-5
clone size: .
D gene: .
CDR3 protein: CASSPGERVETQYF
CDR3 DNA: TGCGCCAGCAGCCCGGGAGAGAGAGTAGAGACCCAGTACTTC

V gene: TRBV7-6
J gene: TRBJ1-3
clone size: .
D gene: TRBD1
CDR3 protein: CASSLGTGGYGNTIYF
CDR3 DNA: TGTGCCAGCAGCCTCGGGACAGGGGGATATGGAAACACCATATATTTT

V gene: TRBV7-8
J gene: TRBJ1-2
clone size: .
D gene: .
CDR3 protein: CASSAGAMDYGYTF
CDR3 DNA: TGTGCCAGCAGCGCAGGGGCTATGGACTATGGCTACACCTTC

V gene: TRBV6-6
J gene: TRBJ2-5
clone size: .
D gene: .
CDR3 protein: CASSSILETQYF
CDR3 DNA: TGTGCCAGCAGTTCGATACTCGAGACCCAGTACTTC

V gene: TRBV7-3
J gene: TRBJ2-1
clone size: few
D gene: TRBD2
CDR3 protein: CASSPRLAGDYNEQFF
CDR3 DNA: TGTGCCAGCAGCCCCCGTCTAGCGGGGGACTACAATGAGCAGTTCTTC

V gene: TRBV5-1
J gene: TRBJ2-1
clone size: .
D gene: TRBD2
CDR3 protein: CASSSAPGTSGTNEQFF
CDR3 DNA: TGCGCCAGCAGCTCGGCACCTGGGACTAGCGGGACCAATGAGCAGTTCTTC

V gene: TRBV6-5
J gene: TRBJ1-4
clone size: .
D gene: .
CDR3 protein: CASSYGVFVEGKLFF
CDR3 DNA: TGTGCCAGCAGTTACGGGGTTTTTGTCGAGGGAAAACTGTTTTTT

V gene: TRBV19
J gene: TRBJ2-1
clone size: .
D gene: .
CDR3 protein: CASSLDSSYNEQFF
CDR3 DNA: TGTGCCAGTAGTTTAGACAGCTCCTACAATGAGCAGTTCTTC

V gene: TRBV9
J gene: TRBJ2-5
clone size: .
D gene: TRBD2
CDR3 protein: CASSVEGLAETQYF
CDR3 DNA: TGTGCCAGCAGCGTAGAGGGACTAGCAGAGACCCAGTACTTC

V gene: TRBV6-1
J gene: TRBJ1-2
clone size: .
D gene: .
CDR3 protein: CASRVEGSDYGYTF
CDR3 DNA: TGTGCCAGCAGGGTGGAGGGGTCGGACTATGGCTACACCTTC

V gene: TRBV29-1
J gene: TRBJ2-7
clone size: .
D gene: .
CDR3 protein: CSVVGSGSYEQYF
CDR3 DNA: TGCAGCGTGGTCGGGTCGGGGTCCTACGAGCAGTACTTC

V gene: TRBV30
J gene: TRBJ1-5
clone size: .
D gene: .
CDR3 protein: CALAQGDGQPQHF
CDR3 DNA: TGTGCCTTGGCACAGGGTGACGGGCAGCCCCAGCATTTT

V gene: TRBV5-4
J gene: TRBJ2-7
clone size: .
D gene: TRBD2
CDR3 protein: CASSQDGGLAVRFYEQYF
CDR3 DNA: TGTGCCAGCAGCCAAGATGGAGGACTAGCAGTCCGTTTCTACGAGCAGTACTTC

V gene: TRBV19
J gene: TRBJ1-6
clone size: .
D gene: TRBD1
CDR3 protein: CAGQQGANSPLHF
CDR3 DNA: TGTGCCGGGCAACAGGGGGCAAATTCACCCCTCCACTTT

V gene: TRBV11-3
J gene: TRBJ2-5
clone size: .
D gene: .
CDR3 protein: CASSLDSTGAQYF
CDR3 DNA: TGTGCCAGCAGCTTAGATTCGACGGGGGCCCAGTACTTC

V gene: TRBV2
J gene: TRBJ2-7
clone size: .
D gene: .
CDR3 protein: CASRDLREGGYEQYF
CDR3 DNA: TGTGCCAGCAGAGACCTCCGAGAAGGGGGCTACGAGCAGTACTTC

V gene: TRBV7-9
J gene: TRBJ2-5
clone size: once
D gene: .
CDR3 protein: CASSFRTFEYQETQYF
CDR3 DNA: TGTGCCAGCAGCTTTCGGACTTTTGAGTACCAAGAGACCCAGTACTTC

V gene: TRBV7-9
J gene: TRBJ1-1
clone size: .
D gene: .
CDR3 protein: CSSSLASGVNTEAFF
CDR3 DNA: TGTTCCAGCAGCTTAGCGTCGGGTGTGAACACTGAAGCTTTCTTT

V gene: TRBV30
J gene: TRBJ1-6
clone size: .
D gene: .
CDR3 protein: CAWSVHRGRSPLHF
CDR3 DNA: TGTGCCTGGAGTGTACATAGGGGAAGGTCACCCCTCCACTTT

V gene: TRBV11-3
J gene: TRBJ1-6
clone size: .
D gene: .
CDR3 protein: CASRPSGSPLHF
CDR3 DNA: TGTGCCAGCAGGCCATCCGGTTCACCCCTCCACTTT

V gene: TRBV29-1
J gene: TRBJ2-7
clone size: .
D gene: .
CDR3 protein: CSAQGLGHEQYF
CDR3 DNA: TGCAGCGCCCAGGGACTTGGGCACGAGCAGTACTTC

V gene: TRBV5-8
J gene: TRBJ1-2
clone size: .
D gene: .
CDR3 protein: CASSFADRQYGYTF
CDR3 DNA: TGTGCCAGCAGCTTCGCCGACAGGCAGTATGGCTACACCTTC

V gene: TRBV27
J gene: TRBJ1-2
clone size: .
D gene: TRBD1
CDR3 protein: CASSLYRTGNYGYTF
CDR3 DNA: TGTGCCAGCAGTTTATACAGGACAGGGAACTATGGCTACACCTTC

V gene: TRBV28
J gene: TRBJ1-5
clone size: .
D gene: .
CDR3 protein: CASTGREYSNQPQHF
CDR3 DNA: TGTGCCAGCACGGGGAGGGAATATAGCAATCAGCCCCAGCATTTT

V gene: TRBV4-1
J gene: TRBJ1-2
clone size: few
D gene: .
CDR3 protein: CASSPPTANYGYTF
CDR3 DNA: TGCGCCAGCAGCCCCCCGACAGCTAACTATGGCTACACCTTC

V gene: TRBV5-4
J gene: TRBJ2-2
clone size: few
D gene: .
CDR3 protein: CASSLTGTGELFF
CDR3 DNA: TGTGCCAGCAGCTTGACGGGAACCGGGGAGCTGTTTTTT

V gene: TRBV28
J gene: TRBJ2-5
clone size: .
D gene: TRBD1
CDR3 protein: CASSAGGTGYTQYF
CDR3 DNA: TGTGCCAGCAGTGCCGGCGGGACAGGGTATACCCAGTACTTC

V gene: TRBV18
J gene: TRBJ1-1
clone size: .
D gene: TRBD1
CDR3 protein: CASSPRGTGAENTEAFF
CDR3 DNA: TGTGCCAGCTCACCACGAGGGACAGGGGCGGAGAACACTGAAGCTTTCTTT

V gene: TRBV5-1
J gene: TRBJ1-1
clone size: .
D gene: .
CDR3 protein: CASSLERANTEAFF
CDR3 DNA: TGCGCCAGCAGCTTGGAGAGGGCGAACACTGAAGCTTTCTTT

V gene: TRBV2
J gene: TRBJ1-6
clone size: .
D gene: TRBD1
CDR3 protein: CASRIDRGGSPLHF
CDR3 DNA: TGTGCCAGCAGGATAGACAGGGGAGGATCACCCCTCCACTTT

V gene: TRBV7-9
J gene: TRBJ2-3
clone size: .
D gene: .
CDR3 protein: CASSSAGTDTQYF
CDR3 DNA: TGTGCCAGCAGCTCGGCAGGGACAGATACGCAGTATTTT

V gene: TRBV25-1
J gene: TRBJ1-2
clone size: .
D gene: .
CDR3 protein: CASSESGAGLNYGYTF
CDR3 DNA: TGTGCCAGCAGTGAATCGGGAGCGGGCTTGAACTATGGCTACACCTTC

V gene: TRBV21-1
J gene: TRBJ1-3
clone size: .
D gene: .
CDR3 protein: CASSIQVSGNTIYF
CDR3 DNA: TGTGCCAGCAGCATACAGGTATCTGGAAACACCATATATTTT

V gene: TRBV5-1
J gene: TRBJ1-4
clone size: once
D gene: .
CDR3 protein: CASSFRQATNEKLFF
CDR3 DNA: TGCGCCAGCAGCTTCCGACAGGCAACTAATGAAAAACTGTTTTTT

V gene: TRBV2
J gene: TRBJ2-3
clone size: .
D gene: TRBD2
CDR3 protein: CASGFGGLAATDTQYF
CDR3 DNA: TGTGCCAGCGGGTTCGGTGGACTAGCGGCCACAGATACGCAGTATTTT

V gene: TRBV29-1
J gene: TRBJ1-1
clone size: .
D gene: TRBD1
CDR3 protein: CSVLTGGDTEAFF
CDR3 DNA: TGCAGCGTGTTGACAGGGGGGGACACTGAAGCTTTCTTT

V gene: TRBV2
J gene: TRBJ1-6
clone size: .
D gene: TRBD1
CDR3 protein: CASSLQGNSPLHF
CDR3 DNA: TGTGCCAGCAGTCTACAGGGGAATTCACCCCTCCACTTT

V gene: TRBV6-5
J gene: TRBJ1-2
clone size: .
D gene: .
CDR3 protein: CASRPSTGFNYGYTF
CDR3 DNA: TGTGCCAGCAGACCATCTACAGGGTTCAACTATGGCTACACCTTC

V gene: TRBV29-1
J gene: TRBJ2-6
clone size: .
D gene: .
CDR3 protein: CSVEARGYGSGANVLTF
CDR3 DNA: TGCAGCGTTGAAGCCCGGGGTTATGGATCTGGGGCCAACGTCCTGACTTTC

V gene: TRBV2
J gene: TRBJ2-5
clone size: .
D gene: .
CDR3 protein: CASSELGGQRETQYF
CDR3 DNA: TGTGCCAGCAGTGAGTTAGGCGGGCAGAGGGAGACCCAGTACTTC

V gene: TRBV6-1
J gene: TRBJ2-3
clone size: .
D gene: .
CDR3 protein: CASSVVWASDGDTQYF
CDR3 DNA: TGTGCCAGCAGTGTGGTGTGGGCTAGCGATGGAGATACGCAGTATTTT

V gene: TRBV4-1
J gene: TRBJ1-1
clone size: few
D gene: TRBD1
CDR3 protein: CASSAGQGASTEAFF
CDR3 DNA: TGCGCCAGCAGCGCTGGACAGGGGGCGAGCACTGAAGCTTTCTTT